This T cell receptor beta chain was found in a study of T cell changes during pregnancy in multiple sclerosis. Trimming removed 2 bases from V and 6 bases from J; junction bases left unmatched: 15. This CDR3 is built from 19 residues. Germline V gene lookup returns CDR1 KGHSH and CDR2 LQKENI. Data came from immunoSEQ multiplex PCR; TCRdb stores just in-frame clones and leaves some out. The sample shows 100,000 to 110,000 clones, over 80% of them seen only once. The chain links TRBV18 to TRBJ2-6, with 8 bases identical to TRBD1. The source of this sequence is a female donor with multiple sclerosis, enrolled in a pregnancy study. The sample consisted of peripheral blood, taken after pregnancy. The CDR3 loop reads CASSPLSGGEVIKANVLTF. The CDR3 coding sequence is TGTGCCAGCTCACCATTGTCAGGGGGCGAGGTTATTAAGGCCAACGTCCTGACTTTC.